Presented here are 6 T cell receptor beta chains from one specimen sequenced in a study of T cell repertoires in cytomegalovirus infection. TCRdb fed the reads into MiXCR, producing one record per CDR3 protein. Among about 310,000 distinct CDR3 sequences listed, around a quarter were seen once. The antigens for these receptors are not known. Source: cultured PBMCs, taken from culture after CMV antigen stimulation. The origin of the receptors is a human donor in good health (CMV status not recorded). Some clones in this sample may be carry-over from other donors' samples.

This clonotype was counted between two and nine times. The chain uses TRBV6-1 and TRBJ2-5; no reliable D call. The CDR3 is made up of 12 amino acids. V gave up 10 bases and J gave up 1 base, with 10 bases separating them. Germline CDR1 and CDR2: MNHNS and SASEGT. CDR3 DNA: TGTGCCACAAAAAAAAGCCAAGAGACCCAGTACTTC. Translated: CATKKSQETQYF.

This clonotype has more than one count but fewer than ten. The CDR3 here is CASRGALADNEQYF. CDR3 coding DNA: TGTGCCAGCAGGGGGGCACTAGCGGATAACGAGCAGTACTTC. The gene calls are TRBV27 and TRBJ2-7, with 8 nucleotides matching TRBD2. With 6 bases clipped from V and 5 bases from J, the junction kept 9 bases outside the gene matches. The CDR3 extends over 14 amino acids. Looked up from germline, CDR1 is MNHEY and CDR2 is SMNVEV (reference sequence).

This clonotype was seen many times. This CDR3 is CASSFDALGGGETQYF. CDR3 bases: TGTGCCAGCAGCTTCGACGCACTGGGAGGTGGTGAGACCCAGTACTTC. The genes are TRBV7-9 and TRBJ2-5; TRBD2 is a possible D gene (6 bases). V was shortened by 3 bases and J by 5 bases, with 19 bases between the two germline ends. CDR1 and CDR2 (germline): SEHNR, FQNEAQ (reference sequence). The CDR3 totals 16 residues.

Many counts were recorded for this clonotype. CDR3 coding DNA: TGCGCCAGCAGCCAAGAACGAGGACAGCCCTACGAGCAGTACTTC. It codes for CASSQERGQPYEQYF. The genes are TRBV4-1 and TRBJ2-7; weak D call: TRBD1 (6 bases). Trimming took off 0 bases at V and 2 bases at J, with 11 bases between the two ends. The germline V gene has CDR1 MGHRA and CDR2 YSYEKL. CDR3 length equals 15 residues.

There are many counts of this clonotype. This sequence joins TRBV7-2 and TRBJ1-3, with TRBD1 as a possible D gene (6 bases). Germline loops: CDR1 SGHTA, CDR2 FQGNSA. Between the trimmed V and J ends, which lost 1 base and 4 bases, there was a span of 8 bases. This CDR3 is built from 14 residues. The CDR3 region is CASSLGGRGNTIYF. The CDR3 nucleotides read TGTGCCAGCAGCTTAGGGGGGCGAGGAAACACCATATATTTT.

V and J are TRBV25-1 and TRBJ2-6; D is unclear. V lost 1 base and J 0 bases, leaving 7 bases between the germline ends. This CDR3 contains 16 residues. CDR1 and CDR2 (germline): MGHDK, SYGVNS. DNA for the CDR3: TGTGCCAGCAGTGAATTGGGTGTCTCTGGGGCCAACGTCCTGACTTTC. This encodes CASSELGVSGANVLTF.